The 27 T cell receptor beta chains below all came from one sample that was sequenced in a study of blood T cell repertoires in COVID-19. Clones were read by immunoSEQ multiplex PCR, and TCRdb kept only the in-frame ones, dropping some. This table has roughly 200,000 clones, 70% to 90% appearing once. The sample comprised peripheral blood. These receptors were obtained from a man in his 60s with acute or convalescent COVID-19.

The chain recombines TRBV6-6 with TRBJ2-3; TRBD2 matches 9 bases. The junction had 9 bases not matched to a gene; V was cut back by 5 bases and J by 0 bases. Germline V gene lookup returns CDR1 MNHNY and CDR2 SVGAGI (reference sequence). CDR3 length: 17 residues. CDR3: CASSPWASGKSTDTQYF. DNA for the CDR3: TGTGCCAGCAGTCCTTGGGCTAGCGGGAAGAGCACAGATACGCAGTATTTT.

The chain combines TRBV11-2 with TRBJ1-5; 7 nucleotides line up with TRBD1. V trimming: 5 bases; J trimming: 9 bases; junction bases outside the gene matches: 10. The germline V gene has CDR1 SGHAT and CDR2 FQNNGV. The CDR3 sequence is 14 residues long. The CDR3 DNA follows: TGTGCCAGCAGCATAAAGCAGGGGGTCGGGCCCCAGCATTTT. It codes for CASSIKQGVGPQHF.

This chain joins TRBV28 and TRBJ2-3, with TRBD1 as a possible D gene (5 bases). Between the trimmed V and J ends, which lost 6 bases and 2 bases, there was a span of 9 bases. CDR3 length: 13 amino acids. Germline loops: CDR1 MDHEN, CDR2 SYDVKM. DNA for the CDR3: TGTGCCAGCAGATGGGGCATCACAGATACGCAGTATTTT. Translated, it gives CASRWGITDTQYF.

The V call is TRBV19, the J call TRBJ1-6; D is perhaps TRBD1 (6 bases). Germline V CDR1 and CDR2: LNHDA, SQIVND (reference sequence). CDR3 length: 16 amino acids. The V end lost 7 bases, the J end lost 7 bases, and 20 bases lay between the germline ends. This chain's CDR3 is CASISSVGQQNSPLHF. The DNA for the CDR3 is TGTGCCAGTATTTCCTCCGTCGGACAGCAAAATTCACCCCTCCACTTT.

The chain employs TRBV11-2 and TRBJ2-7, with D hard to call. The CDR3 has 12 amino acids. The germline gives CDR1 SGHAT, CDR2 FQNNGV. Trimming stripped 8 bases from V and 4 bases from J, with 12 bases between. CDR3 in DNA: TGTGCCAGCGCCGGTGGGCGTTACGAGCAGTACTTC. Translation: CASAGGRYEQYF. The complete variable domain, with remaining parts taken from reference TRBV11-2 and TRBJ2-7, reads EAGVAQSPRYKIIEKRQSVAFWCNPISGHATLYWYQQILGQGPKLLIQFQNNGVVDDSQLPKDRFSAERLKGVDSTLKIQPAKLEDSAVYLCASAGGRYEQYFGPGTRLTVT.

This chain connects TRBV27 to TRBJ2-3; 8 bases fit TRBD2. CDR1 MNHEY and CDR2 SMNVEV come from the germline V gene (reference sequence). The CDR3 is 19 residues long. The junction had 16 bases not matched to a gene; V was cut back by 4 bases and J by 1 base. As DNA, the CDR3 is TGTGCCAGCAGTTCCCGGGAGGGTGGTCTAGCGGAGCGCACAGATACGCAGTATTTT. It is translated as CASSSREGGLAERTDTQYF.

V and J are TRBV5-6 and TRBJ2-1, with D hard to call. With 4 bases removed from V and 0 bases from J, the gap between germline ends came to 14 bases. CDR1 is SGHDT, CDR2 YYEEEE, per germline. This CDR3 spans 16 amino acids. The CDR3 DNA reads as TGTGCCAGCAGCCATCGATGGGCCAGCTCCTACAATGAGCAGTTCTTC. It specifies CASSHRWASSYNEQFF.

V gene TRBV10-3 combines with J gene TRBJ1-1, with a weak D call TRBD1 (5 bases). V dropped 3 bases and J dropped 4 bases, with 12 bases sitting between them. CDR3 length: 14 amino acids. CDR1 is ENHRY and CDR2 is SYGVKD in the germline V gene. CDR3 sequence: CAISDRVGGTEAFF. DNA of the CDR3: TGTGCCATCAGTGACAGGGTGGGGGGCACTGAAGCTTTCTTT.

The V and J genes are TRBV19 and TRBJ1-2; D possibly corresponds to TRBD1 (6 bases). Germline CDR1 LNHDA, CDR2 SQIVND (reference sequence). V lost 5 bases, J lost 4 bases, and 14 bases lay in between. The CDR3 spans 14 residues. The CDR3 nucleotides are TGTGCCAGTAGTCGAAGTACAGGGAGCTATGGCTACACCTTC. Its protein is CASSRSTGSYGYTF.

This chain joins TRBV7-6 and TRBJ2-7; TRBD2 might be the D (6 bases). The length of the CDR3 is 16 residues. The V end was cut by 1 base, the J end by 0 bases, with 13 bases between. The germline CDR1 and CDR2 sequences are SGHVS and FNYEAQ. In nucleotides, the CDR3 is TGTGCCAGCAGCTTAGTTGGGGGGTCCAGCTCCTACGAGCAGTACTTC. Its translation: CASSLVGGSSSYEQYF.

This chain connects TRBV6-6 to TRBJ2-1, with 7 bases lining up with TRBD2. Germline CDR1 reads MNHNY; CDR2 reads SVGAGI (reference sequence). Trimming at V came to 5 bases and at J to 3 bases, leaving 7 bases not matched to a gene. CDR3 size: 15 residues. The CDR3 DNA is TGTGCCAGCAGTGACGGGGGGAAACTCTACAATGAGCAGTTCTTC. Protein product: CASSDGGKLYNEQFF.

As DNA, the CDR3 is TGTGCCAGCAGTTTCCAGTCCAATTCACCCCTCCACTTT. Translation: CASSFQSNSPLHF. V is TRBV28 and J is TRBJ1-6; no firm D call. V was clipped by 3 bases and J by 7 bases, with 7 bases between them. Germline lookup yields CDR1 MDHEN and CDR2 SYDVKM. This CDR3 has 13 residues.

The V and J genes are TRBV7-9 and TRBJ2-1, with D perhaps matching TRBD2 (7 bases). This CDR3 is built from 13 residues. The germline V and J ends were trimmed by 1 base and 11 bases, with 12 bases remaining between them. Per the germline V gene, CDR1 is SEHNR and CDR2 is FQNEAQ (reference sequence). In nucleotides, the CDR3 is TGTGCCAGCAGCTTAGACCGGGGGGCGAAGCAGTTCTTC. Translated: CASSLDRGAKQFF.

The CDR3 here is CASSPTVTYEQYF. CDR3 coding DNA: TGTGCCAGCAGCCCTACTGTCACCTACGAGCAGTACTTC. This chain links TRBV28 with TRBJ2-7; D unclear. Germline CDR1 and CDR2: MDHEN and SYDVKM. The CDR3 is 13 amino acids. Trimming stripped 6 bases from V and 2 bases from J, with 11 bases between.

The gene calls are TRBV6-2 or TRBV6-3 and TRBJ2-7; 8 bases are shared with TRBD1. This CDR3 comprises 14 residues. Looked up from germline, CDR1 is MNHEY and CDR2 is SVGEGT. V was clipped by 2 bases and J by 6 bases; unmatched bases: 6. This CDR3 is CASSYAGTGVEQYF. DNA for the CDR3: TGTGCCAGCAGTTACGCCGGGACAGGAGTCGAGCAGTACTTC.

V gene TRBV19 combines with J gene TRBJ2-2; D unclear. V lost 2 bases and J lost 5, with 6 bases in between. Germline CDR1 and CDR2: LNHDA and SQIVND (reference sequence). There are 13 residues in the CDR3. CDR3 in amino acids: CASSISRTGELFF. CDR3 nucleotide sequence: TGTGCCAGTAGTATATCTCGGACCGGGGAGCTGTTTTTT.

The gene calls are TRBV11-1 and TRBJ2-5; TRBD2 aligns across 14 bases. The J call is doubtful: the DNA matches TRBJ2-7 better. Germline CDR1 is SGHAT and CDR2 is FQDESV (reference sequence). CDR3 length: 15 residues. DNA for the CDR3: TGTGCCAGCAGCTACGGGACTAGCGGGGGCGGCGAGCAGTACTTC. It encodes CASSYGTSGGGEQYF.

This rearrangement joins TRBV28 to TRBJ2-7; D may be TRBD2 (6 bases). CDR1 and CDR2 (germline): MDHEN, SYDVKM. The CDR3 runs 13 residues. The ends were cut back, 8 bases at V and 1 base at J, with 12 bases in the middle. The CDR3 nucleotides read TGTGCCAGCGACGGGAGCCTGTCCTACGAGCAGTACTTC. This gives the protein CASDGSLSYEQYF.

The CDR3 reads CATLHGPVSTDTQYF. DNA of the CDR3: TGTGCCACCCTGCATGGGCCGGTGAGCACAGATACGCAGTATTTT. The gene calls are TRBV15 and TRBJ2-3; D ambiguous. The V gene's germline CDR1 is LNHNV and CDR2 YYDKDF (reference sequence). Trimming cost V 8 bases and J 0 bases, with 15 bases left between them. There are 15 residues in the CDR3.

The chain combines TRBV4-1 with TRBJ1-4, with TRBD1 identical over 9 bases. V was clipped by 3 bases and J by 8 bases; unmatched bases: 7. The CDR3 loop spans 15 amino acids. The germline V gene encodes CDR1 MGHRA and CDR2 YSYEKL. For the CDR3, the DNA is TGCGCCAGCAGCCAGGCCGGGACAGGGTTCGAAAAACTGTTTTTT. Amino acid sequence: CASSQAGTGFEKLFF.

This chain connects TRBV9 to TRBJ2-2; possibly TRBD1 for D (7 bases). Trimming cost V 4 bases and J 3 bases, with 22 bases left between them. This CDR3 spans 18 amino acids. Germline lookup yields CDR1 SGDLS and CDR2 YYNGEE. CDR3 in DNA: TGTGCCAGCAGCCAAGAACGGAGGGGGCTGGGCGACACCGGGGAGCTGTTTTTT. Encoded protein: CASSQERRGLGDTGELFF.

Of note for this clone: At one of its ends the junction is not consistent with the germline gene, which may arise from a read error. The V gene is TRBV30, the J gene TRBJ2-5, with a weak D call TRBD2 (6 bases). Per germline, CDR1 GTSNPN and CDR2 SVGIG (reference sequence). The CDR3 runs 13 residues. CDR3 DNA: TGTGCCTGGAAGGTGCGGGACCAGGAGACCCAGTACTTC. Encoded protein: CAWKVRDQETQYF.

J is TRBJ2-3 and V is TRBV9, with 12 positions matching TRBD2. Trimming took 0 bases from V and 3 from J; bases not matched to a gene: 2. The CDR3 loop spans 16 amino acids. From germline, CDR1 is SGDLS and CDR2 YYNGEE. The CDR3 sequence is CASSVGTSGRTDTQYF. Written as DNA, the CDR3 is TGTGCCAGCAGCGTAGGTACTAGCGGGAGGACAGATACGCAGTATTTT.

Notes on this clone: Other DNA sequences within the sample encode an identical CDR3. The rearrangement joins TRBV6-1 to TRBJ2-3, with 8 bases fitting TRBD2. The V segment lost 2 bases and the J segment 8 bases; nucleotides outside the gene matches: 3. The germline V gene has CDR1 MNHNS and CDR2 SASEGT. The CDR3 totals 13 residues. The CDR3: CASSEFREGTQYF. As DNA, the CDR3 is TGTGCCAGCAGTGAATTCCGGGAGGGTACGCAGTATTTT.

A remark on this clone: Within the sample, other DNA sequences also encode this same CDR3. This rearrangement joins TRBV5-1 to TRBJ1-5; a possible D gene is TRBD1 (6 bases). From germline, CDR1 is SGHRS and CDR2 YFSETQ. This CDR3 contains 13 residues. Trimming stripped 1 base from V and 7 bases from J, with 9 bases between. The DNA for the CDR3 is TGCGCCAGCAGCTTGTCAGGGGACCAGCCCCAGCATTTT. This translates into CASSLSGDQPQHF.

In its sample, this clone was seen once. The chain is built from TRBV11-2 and TRBJ2-3; 9 nucleotides line up with TRBD2. V shed 1 base, J shed 7 bases, and the junction held 9 bases outside the gene matches. The CDR3 totals 16 residues. Germline V gives CDR1 SGHAT, CDR2 FQNNGV. The CDR3 DNA sequence: TGTGCCAGCAGCTTAGTTGGAGGTAGCGGGAGTAATACGCAGTATTTT. Translated, it gives CASSLVGGSGSNTQYF.

This chain uses TRBV19 with TRBJ1-2, with unresolved D. V dropped 1 base and J dropped 3 bases, with 15 bases sitting between them. CDR3 length equals 16 residues. The germline CDR1 and CDR2 sequences are LNHDA and SQIVND (reference sequence). The CDR3 reads CASSIARGWADYGYTF. CDR3 bases: TGTGCCAGTAGTATAGCCCGGGGATGGGCCGACTATGGCTACACCTTC.